The 19 T cell receptor beta chains given below trace back to one sample, sequenced in a study of blood T cell repertoires in COVID-19. Libraries were prepared by immunoSEQ multiplex PCR; TCRdb keeps only in-frame clonotypes and omits some of them. This sample has some 270,000 clones; roughly 83% occur once, and the top ten carry roughly 6.2%. The specimen was peripheral blood. The source of these receptors is a woman at least 80 years old with COVID-19, enrolled during active disease.

The chain carries TRBV27 and TRBJ2-1; no firm D call. Trimming left V 3 bases short and J 5 bases short, with 14 bases between. The germline gives CDR1 MNHEY, CDR2 SMNVEV (reference sequence). This CDR3 has 15 amino acids. CDR3 coding DNA: TGTGCCAGCAGTTTCACGCCGAACCGAGACAATGAGCAGTTCTTC. Translation: CASSFTPNRDNEQFF.

The rearrangement uses TRBV28 and TRBJ1-5; 8 nucleotides line up with TRBD1. Trimming removed 8 bases from V and 2 bases from J; junction bases left unmatched: 11. The CDR3 consists of 16 residues. Germline V CDR1 and CDR2: MDHEN, SYDVKM. CDR3 sequence (DNA): TGTGCCAGCTTAGGAGACAGGGGACCGGGCAATCAGCCCCAGCATTTT. Translated, it gives CASLGDRGPGNQPQHF.

This chain uses TRBV20-1 with TRBJ1-3; D remains ambiguous. This CDR3 has 17 amino acids. CDR1 and CDR2 (germline): DFQATT, SNEGSKA (reference sequence). Trimming left V 3 bases short and J 2 bases short, with 20 bases between. CDR3 DNA sequence: TGCAGTGCTAGTTTAGTTGACAACCCGGTGCCTGGAAACACCATATATTTT. This codes for CSASLVDNPVPGNTIYF.

The table lists this clone with a few counts. The chain combines TRBV10-2 with TRBJ1-1; 8 nucleotides agree with TRBD1. The germline V gene encodes CDR1 WSHSY and CDR2 SAAADI. This CDR3 spans 13 amino acids. J gave up 5 bases and V 3 bases, and 2 bases lay outside the gene matches. CDR3 region: CASSEDRGTEAFF. CDR3 in DNA: TGCGCCAGCAGTGAAGACAGGGGAACTGAAGCTTTCTTT.

This chain links TRBV19 with TRBJ1-1; tentatively, D is TRBD1 (6 bases). Germline CDR1 is LNHDA and CDR2 is SQIVND (reference sequence). V shed 9 bases and J shed 3 bases, with 17 bases lying between them. CDR3 size: 14 residues. CDR3 DNA: TGTGCCAGCAGGAGCCCCCAGGGGTACACTGAAGCTTTCTTT. Encoded protein: CASRSPQGYTEAFF.

V usage is TRBV2 and J usage is TRBJ2-5; 15 bases align to TRBD2. CDR3 length equals 16 residues. CDR1 and CDR2 from the germline V gene are SNHLY and FYNNEI. V gave up 4 bases and J gave up 4 bases; unmatched junction bases: 4. The CDR3 protein is CASSAGLAGGLETQYF. As DNA, the CDR3 is TGTGCCAGCAGTGCGGGACTAGCGGGGGGCTTAGAGACCCAGTACTTC.

The chain has TRBV7-2 and TRBJ1-4; possible D gene TRBD1, 5 bases. The CDR3 has 15 amino acids. Trimming removed 3 bases from V and 3 bases from J, with 11 bases in between. CDR1 and CDR2 (germline): SGHTA, FQGNSA. The CDR3 DNA sequence: TGTGCCAGCAGCTTGAAAGGGGCAGCTAATGAAAAACTGTTTTTT. Its translation is CASSLKGAANEKLFF.

The chain employs TRBV6-9 and TRBJ1-5, with 7 bases fitting TRBD1. Germline V lookup: CDR1 MNHGY, CDR2 SVAAGI. This CDR3 is built from 17 residues. J gave up 0 bases and V 7 bases, and 12 bases lay outside the gene matches. The CDR3: CASNSDRARYSNQPQHF. DNA of the CDR3: TGTGCCAGCAACTCAGACAGGGCCCGTTATAGCAATCAGCCCCAGCATTTT.

As for this clone: A junction end diverges from the germline sequence, so it may reflect a read error. V is TRBV5-1 and J is TRBJ2-6; tentative D call: TRBD1 (5 bases). Germline lookup yields CDR1 SGHRS and CDR2 YFSETQ. The CDR3 contains 16 residues. The CDR3 DNA sequence: TGCGCCAGCAGTTTGGACACATTTGCTGGGGCCAACGTCCTGACTTTC. Translation: CASSLDTFAGANVLTF.

The chain employs TRBV28 and TRBJ1-2; 9 positions agree with TRBD1. Losses at the gene ends were 5 bases for V and 0 bases for J; bases not matched to a gene: 7. Per germline, CDR1 MDHEN and CDR2 SYDVKM. This CDR3 region has 16 residues. The CDR3 protein is CASSGQGRAPNYGYTF. DNA for the CDR3: TGTGCCAGCAGTGGACAGGGGCGGGCCCCTAACTATGGCTACACCTTC.

This chain links TRBV7-6 with TRBJ1-1, with D possibly being TRBD1 (5 bases). The germline V gene has CDR1 SGHVS and CDR2 FNYEAQ. The CDR3 runs 15 residues. Trimming took off 5 bases at V and 6 bases at J, with 19 bases between the two ends. The CDR3 sequence is CASSPNYNRPPEAFF. Here the CDR3 DNA reads TGTGCCAGCAGCCCTAATTATAACAGGCCTCCTGAAGCTTTCTTT.

This chain links TRBV5-1 with TRBJ2-5, with 12 bases fitting TRBD2. The germline V gene has CDR1 SGHRS and CDR2 YFSETQ. Trimming removed 0 bases from V and 5 bases from J; junction bases left unmatched: 2. This CDR3 is built from 15 residues. Written as DNA, the CDR3 is TGCGCCAGCAGCTTGGCCCTAGCGGGGGGGGAGACCCAGTACTTC. Translation: CASSLALAGGETQYF.

The chain carries TRBV6-6 and TRBJ1-1; 7 nucleotides line up with TRBD1. The CDR3 runs 14 residues. Germline V gene lookup returns CDR1 MNHNY and CDR2 SVGAGI (reference sequence). The V gene end was trimmed by 1 base and the J gene end by 3 bases; junction bases not matched to a gene: 2. This CDR3 reads CASSYFDRDTEAFF. The DNA of the CDR3 is TGTGCCAGCAGTTACTTCGACAGGGACACTGAAGCTTTCTTT.

The gene calls are TRBV19 and TRBJ2-2; the D is unclear. Trimming removed 8 bases at V and 5 bases at J, with 15 bases between. CDR1 LNHDA and CDR2 SQIVND come from the germline V gene (reference sequence). The CDR3 is 14 residues long. DNA for the CDR3: TGTGCCAGTGCCAAAGCAGGCGAAACCGGGGAGCTGTTTTTT. Protein sequence: CASAKAGETGELFF.

This rearrangement joins TRBV4-3 to TRBJ1-5, with D hard to call. This CDR3 is 15 amino acids long. V was cut by 1 base and J by 1 base, with 8 bases left in between. The germline gives CDR1 LGHNA, CDR2 YSLEER. The CDR3 nucleotides are TGCGCCAGCAGCCAAGTCGCCAGAAGCAATCAGCCCCAGCATTTT. Translation: CASSQVARSNQPQHF.

The J gene is TRBJ2-3, the V gene TRBV5-1; D is undetermined. The CDR3 totals 14 residues. Germline assignment: CDR1 SGHRS and CDR2 YFSETQ. V was pared by 0 bases and J by 4 bases, with 9 bases between. The CDR3 nucleotides are TGCGCCAGCAGCTTGGCCCCATCGGCAGATACGCAGTATTTT. This encodes CASSLAPSADTQYF.

V gene TRBV2 combines with J gene TRBJ2-1; D is possibly TRBD1 (5 bases). Trimming shortened V by 1 base and J by 6 bases, and 10 bases separated the two germline ends. The CDR3 runs 14 residues. Germline CDR1 reads SNHLY; CDR2 reads FYNNEI. The chain's CDR3 is CASSEDRPGNEQFF. CDR3 DNA sequence: TGTGCCAGCAGTGAAGACAGGCCCGGCAATGAGCAGTTCTTC.

This clone has a handful of counts. J is TRBJ1-6 and V is TRBV19; D might be TRBD1 (6 bases). From germline, CDR1 is LNHDA and CDR2 SQIVND (reference sequence). V lost 5 bases to trimming and J lost 4 bases, with 12 bases between them. The CDR3 runs to 15 residues. CDR3 bases: TGTGCCAGTAGTGTGGGAGACAGGTATAATTCACCCCTCCACTTT. Encoded protein: CASSVGDRYNSPLHF.

The chain carries TRBV6-5 and TRBJ1-1; TRBD1 might be the D (5 bases). V was shortened by 0 bases and J by 1 base, with 9 bases between the two germline ends. Germline V gene data show CDR1 as MNHEY and CDR2 as SVGAGI. CDR3 size: 15 residues. The CDR3 DNA reads as TGTGCCAGCAGTTACTCGGGCAGGGCGAACACTGAAGCTTTCTTT. This gives the protein CASSYSGRANTEAFF.